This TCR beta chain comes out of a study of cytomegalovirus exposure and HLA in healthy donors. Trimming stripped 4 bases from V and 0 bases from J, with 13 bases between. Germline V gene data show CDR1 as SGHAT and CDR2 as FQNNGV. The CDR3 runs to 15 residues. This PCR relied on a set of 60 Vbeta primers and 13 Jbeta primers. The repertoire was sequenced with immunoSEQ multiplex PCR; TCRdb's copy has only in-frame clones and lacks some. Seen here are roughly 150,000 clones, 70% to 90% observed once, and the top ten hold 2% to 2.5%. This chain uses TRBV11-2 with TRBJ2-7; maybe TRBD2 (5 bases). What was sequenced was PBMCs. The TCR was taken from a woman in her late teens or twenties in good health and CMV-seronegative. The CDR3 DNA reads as TGTGCCAGCAGCTCCCCCAGGAGGAGCTCCTACGAGCAGTACTTC. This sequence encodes CASSSPRRSSYEQYF.